This T cell receptor (beta chain) derives from a study of blood T cells in healthy people across ages. CDR3 length equals 15 residues. Per the germline V gene, CDR1 is SGHRS and CDR2 is YFSETQ. V lost 3 bases and J lost 8, with 17 bases in between. With a J-beta primer mix and a sample-barcoded 5' primer, a second PCR ran about 7 to 12 cycles. The yield of each sample was at least 3 million CDR3-containing paired-end reads. TCRdb fed the 5' RACE reads into MiXCR, producing one record per CDR3 protein. The table lists 1.5 million or so distinct CDR3 sequences, 42% of them singletons. This chain joins TRBV5-1 and TRBJ1-4, with D hard to call. The sequenced sample consisted of blood. The sequence came from a woman between 18 and 29 years old in good health. This chain's CDR3 is CASSSGLTRREKLFF. Here the CDR3 DNA reads TGCGCCAGCAGCTCTGGACTGACTAGAAGAGAAAAACTGTTTTTT.